The T cell receptor (beta chain) under discussion was sequenced for a study of OX40 agonist ivuxolimab in advanced cancers. The length of the CDR3 is 14 residues. Unmatched junction bases numbered 4, after V lost 6 bases and J lost 2 bases. Per germline, CDR1 SNHLY and CDR2 FYNNEI. Clones were read by immunoSEQ multiplex PCR, and TCRdb kept only the in-frame ones, dropping some. The top ten hold roughly 12% of the sample, which has 60,000 or so clones, approximately 86% seen once. This receptor was identified in an adult with an advanced solid tumor such as melanoma, head and neck, liver or kidney cancer. This chain uses TRBV2 with TRBJ1-5; the match to TRBD1 covers 7 bases. The sample consisted of CD4+ or CD8+ T cells sorted from blood, taken in a trial of the OX40 agonist ivuxolimab. This CDR3 is CASRVTGGNQPQHF. The CDR3, as DNA: TGTGCCAGCAGAGTTACAGGGGGCAATCAGCCCCAGCATTTT.